This T cell receptor (beta chain) came from a study of cytomegalovirus exposure and HLA in healthy donors. CDR1 is KGHSH and CDR2 is LQKENI in the germline V gene. The CDR3 runs 14 residues. Deletions cut 3 bases from V and 2 bases from J, with 9 bases between. Method: immunoSEQ multiplex PCR; TCRdb's copy keeps in-frame clones and lacks some. The table includes 200,000 to 250,000 clones, 70% to 90% detected once. Comments on this clone: Other DNA variants within this sample encode the same CDR3.

Sequenced: PBMCs. The source is a woman under 30 in good health and CMV-seronegative. This chain links TRBV18 with TRBJ2-3, with a possible D match to TRBD1 (5 bases). The CDR3, as DNA: TGTGCCAGCTCACCTTCGACAGACACAGATACGCAGTATTTT. It codes for CASSPSTDTDTQYF.